This T cell receptor beta chain comes out of a study of blood T cell repertoires in COVID-19. Generated by immunoSEQ multiplex PCR, the TCRdb table keeps only in-frame clones and is missing some. The sample shows over 250,000 clones, approximately 88% of them seen only once. The CDR3 has 15 residues. After removal of 2 bases from V and 0 bases from J, the junction contained 3 bases not matched to a gene. CDR1 is SGHNT and CDR2 is YENEEA in the germline V gene. About this clone: Other DNA sequences in this sample translate to the same CDR3.

Seattle researchers signed up patients amid active infection and tracked them longitudinally. This sequence was found in a woman in her seventies with COVID-19, enrolled during active disease. The chain combines TRBV11-3 with TRBJ2-7, with 8 bases lining up with TRBD2. The sequencing input was peripheral blood. This CDR3 reads CASSLSGGSSYEQYF. The CDR3 DNA reads TGTGCCAGCAGCTTAAGCGGGGGTAGCTCCTACGAGCAGTACTTC.